One sample yielded the 16 T cell receptor beta chains listed below, sequenced in a study of control samples from healthy donors and cancer patients. Profiling relied on immunoSEQ multiplex PCR, and the TCRdb table lists in-frame clones only, not all of them. This sample has about 180,000 clones, with almost 90% found just once. The specimen was blood. These receptors originate from a woman aged 50 to 65 in good health.

This sequence joins TRBV6-5 and TRBJ1-4; D might be TRBD1 (6 bases). The CDR3 has 14 amino acids. Germline-derived CDR1 and CDR2 are MNHEY and SVGAGI. Trimming took 4 bases from V and 7 from J, leaving 13 bases between them. CDR3 region: CASSSGTSGEKLFF. The CDR3 nucleotides are TGTGCCAGCAGTTCCGGGACAAGTGGTGAAAAACTGTTTTTT.

The gene calls are TRBV6-2 or TRBV6-3 and TRBJ2-5; D gene uncertain. Germline values: CDR1 MNHEY, CDR2 SVGEGT. The CDR3 consists of 12 residues. Between the trimmed V and J ends, which lost 3 bases and 3 bases, there was a span of 5 bases. The DNA for the CDR3 is TGTGCCAGCAGTTATGGGAAAGAGACCCAGTACTTC. Amino acid sequence: CASSYGKETQYF.

This chain links TRBV16 with TRBJ1-4, with a tentative D call TRBD1 (5 bases). V was cut by 6 bases and J by 8 bases, with 19 bases left in between. The CDR3 totals 15 residues. Germline V gene lookup returns CDR1 KGHSY and CDR2 FQNENV. In nucleotides, the CDR3 is TGTGCCAGCAGACCGGGGGGATTAATGAAGGAAAAACTGTTTTTT. Translation: CASRPGGLMKEKLFF.

The chain carries TRBV2 and TRBJ2-2, with 13 bases fitting TRBD2. The CDR3 extends over 15 amino acids. Germline values: CDR1 SNHLY, CDR2 FYNNEI. The junction had 4 bases not matched to a gene; V was cut back by 7 bases and J by 5 bases. As DNA, the CDR3 is TGTGCCAGCATGACTAGCGGGGGGCCTACCGGGGAGCTGTTTTTT. Protein sequence: CASMTSGGPTGELFF.

The chain links TRBV4-1 to TRBJ1-5; D gene ambiguous. V gave up 6 bases and J gave up 0 bases, with 12 bases separating them. This CDR3 is built from 15 residues. Germline loops: CDR1 MGHRA, CDR2 YSYEKL. In DNA form, the CDR3 reads TGCGCCAGCAGATTAAGGCTTTATAGCAATCAGCCCCAGCATTTT. Its protein is CASRLRLYSNQPQHF.

The gene calls are TRBV5-1 and TRBJ1-1; 10 bases line up with TRBD1. Germline CDR1 is SGHRS and CDR2 is YFSETQ. The CDR3 has 15 residues. The V and J ends lost 5 bases and 0 bases, in that order; junction bases with no gene match: 4. CDR3 protein: CASRPGQGMNTEAFF. CDR3 DNA: TGCGCCAGCAGGCCGGGACAGGGGATGAACACTGAAGCTTTCTTT.

The V and J genes are TRBV7-9 and TRBJ2-3; 12 bases line up with TRBD2. CDR3 length equals 15 residues. The V gene's germline CDR1 is SEHNR and CDR2 FQNEAQ (reference sequence). V shed 1 base, J shed 5 bases, and the junction held 1 base outside the gene matches. This CDR3 is CASSLETSGRDTQYF. The CDR3 DNA is TGTGCCAGCAGCTTAGAGACTAGCGGGAGAGATACGCAGTATTTT.

V usage is TRBV5-1 and J usage is TRBJ2-2, with a tentative D call TRBD1 (6 bases). Germline V gives CDR1 SGHRS, CDR2 YFSETQ. The CDR3 length is 16 residues. V was clipped by 4 bases and J by 4 bases, with 17 bases between them. The CDR3 protein is CASSPGAGPTTGELFF. The CDR3 coding sequence is TGCGCCAGCAGCCCAGGGGCAGGGCCCACCACCGGGGAGCTGTTTTTT.

This chain uses TRBV28 with TRBJ2-7, with D unresolved. The CDR3 extends over 14 amino acids. Trimming took off 7 bases at V and 0 bases at J, with 13 bases between the two ends. Germline CDR1 is MDHEN and CDR2 is SYDVKM. The CDR3, as DNA: TGTGCCAGCACCCCTGGTGACGCCTCCTACGAGCAGTACTTC. Protein product: CASTPGDASYEQYF. The entire variable domain, with the rest obtained from reference TRBV28 and TRBJ2-7, is as follows: DVKVTQSSRYLVKRTGEKVFLECVQDMDHENMFWYRQDPGLGLRLIYFSYDVKMKEKGDIPEGYSVSREKKERFSLILESASTNQTSMYLCASTPGDASYEQYFGPGTRLTVT.

The chain uses TRBV25-1 and TRBJ2-1; D gene ambiguous. V dropped 7 bases and J dropped 0 bases, with 10 bases sitting between them. This CDR3 has 14 residues. Looked up from germline, CDR1 is MGHDK and CDR2 is SYGVNS. This chain's CDR3 is CASTPDGSYNEQFF. The CDR3 coding sequence is TGTGCCAGCACGCCTGATGGCTCCTACAATGAGCAGTTCTTC.

This chain connects TRBV4-1 to TRBJ2-1, with 7 bases identical to TRBD2. The CDR3 covers 14 residues. Germline CDR1 and CDR2: MGHRA and YSYEKL. The junction had 1 base not matched to a gene; V was cut back by 2 bases and J by 3 bases. The DNA for the CDR3 is TGCGCCAGCAGCCAACCGGGGGGCTACAATGAGCAGTTCTTC. This codes for CASSQPGGYNEQFF.

This rearrangement joins TRBV5-5 to TRBJ1-6; no firm D call. Germline V gene data show CDR1 as SGHKS and CDR2 as YYEKEE (reference sequence). This CDR3 has 13 amino acids. V lost 0 bases and J lost 14, with 12 bases in between. CDR3 region: CASSLGPTGSLHF. The CDR3 region has the DNA TGTGCCAGCAGCTTGGGGCCCACGGGGTCCCTCCACTTT.

This chain joins TRBV4-3 and TRBJ1-2; 10 bases are shared with TRBD1. The CDR3 spans 14 residues. CDR1 is LGHNA and CDR2 is YSLEER in the germline V gene. V lost 5 bases to trimming and J lost 4 bases; unmatched junction nucleotides: 4. Here the CDR3 reads CASSSGQGPYGYTF. CDR3 in DNA: TGCGCCAGCAGCTCGGGACAGGGGCCCTATGGCTACACCTTC.

The CDR3 reads CASSLDRLMNTEAFF. The CDR3 DNA follows: TGTGCCAGCAGCTTAGATCGGTTAATGAACACTGAAGCTTTCTTT. This chain links TRBV7-8 with TRBJ1-1; D gene uncertain. The CDR3 has 15 residues. The germline V gene has CDR1 SGHVS and CDR2 FQNEAQ. The V and J ends lost 1 base and 0 bases respectively, with 9 bases between them.

The CDR3 region is CASSLLGQTGNTIYF. DNA of the CDR3: TGTGCCAGCAGTTTATTGGGTCAGACGGGAAACACCATATATTTT. The chain joins TRBV28 to TRBJ1-3; D gene ambiguous. Trimming pared 1 base from V and 4 bases from J, leaving 11 bases between. The CDR3 has 15 residues. The germline V gene has CDR1 MDHEN and CDR2 SYDVKM.

The rearrangement uses TRBV30 and TRBJ1-2; 11 positions agree with TRBD1. This CDR3 region has 14 residues. CDR1 and CDR2 (germline): GTSNPN, SVGIG (reference sequence). The J segment lost 3 bases and the V segment lost 2 bases, leaving 2 bases of the junction unmatched. CDR3 nucleotides: TGTGCCTGGAGTTCGGACAGGGGGCACTATGGCTACACCTTC. Residues: CAWSSDRGHYGYTF.